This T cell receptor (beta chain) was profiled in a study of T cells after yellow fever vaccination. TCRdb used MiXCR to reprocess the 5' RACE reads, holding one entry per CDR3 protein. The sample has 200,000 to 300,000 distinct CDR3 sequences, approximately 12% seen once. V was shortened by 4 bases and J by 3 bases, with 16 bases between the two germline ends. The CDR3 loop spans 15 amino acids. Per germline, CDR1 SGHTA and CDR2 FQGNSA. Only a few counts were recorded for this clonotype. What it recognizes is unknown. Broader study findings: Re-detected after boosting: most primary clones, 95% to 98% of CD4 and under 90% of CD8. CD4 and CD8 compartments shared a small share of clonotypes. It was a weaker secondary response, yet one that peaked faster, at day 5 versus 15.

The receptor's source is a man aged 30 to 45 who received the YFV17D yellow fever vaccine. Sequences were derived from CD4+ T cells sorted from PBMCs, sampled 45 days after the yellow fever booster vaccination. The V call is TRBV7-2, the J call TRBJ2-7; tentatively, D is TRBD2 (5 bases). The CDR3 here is CASSWTGDSDYEQYF. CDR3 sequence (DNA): TGTGCCAGCAGCTGGACCGGGGATTCCGACTACGAGCAGTACTTC.